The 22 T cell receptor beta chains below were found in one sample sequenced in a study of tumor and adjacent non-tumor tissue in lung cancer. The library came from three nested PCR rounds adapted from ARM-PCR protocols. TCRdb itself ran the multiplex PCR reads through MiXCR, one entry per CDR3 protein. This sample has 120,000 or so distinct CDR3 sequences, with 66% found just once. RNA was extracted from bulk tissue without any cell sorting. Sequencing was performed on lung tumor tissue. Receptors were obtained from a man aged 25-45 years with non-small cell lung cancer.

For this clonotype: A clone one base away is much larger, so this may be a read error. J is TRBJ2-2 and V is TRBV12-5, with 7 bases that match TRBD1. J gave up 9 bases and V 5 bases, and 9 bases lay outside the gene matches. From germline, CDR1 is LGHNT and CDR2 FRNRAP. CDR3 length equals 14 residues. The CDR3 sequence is CASGLWTGTRELFF. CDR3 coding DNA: TGTGCTAGTGGTCTGTGGACAGGAACCAGGGAGCTGTTTTTT.

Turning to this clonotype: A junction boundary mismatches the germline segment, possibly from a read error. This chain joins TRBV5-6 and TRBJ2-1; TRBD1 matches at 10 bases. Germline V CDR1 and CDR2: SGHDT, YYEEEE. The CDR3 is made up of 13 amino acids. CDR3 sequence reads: CANSRDRGNEQFF. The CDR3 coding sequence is TGTGCCAACAGCCGGGACAGGGGTAATGAGCAGTTCTTC. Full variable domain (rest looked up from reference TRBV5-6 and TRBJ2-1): DAGVTQSPTHLIKTRGQQVTLRCSPKSGHDTVSWYQQALGQGPQFIFQYYEEEERQRGNFPDRFSGHQFPNYSSELNVNALLLGDSALYLCANSRDRGNEQFFGPGTRLTVL.

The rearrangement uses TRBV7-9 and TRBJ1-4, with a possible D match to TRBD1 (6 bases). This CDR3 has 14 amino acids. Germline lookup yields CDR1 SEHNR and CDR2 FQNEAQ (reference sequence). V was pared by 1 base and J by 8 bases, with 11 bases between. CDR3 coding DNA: TGTGCCAGCAGCTTAGAACAGGGTTCGGAAAAACTGTTTTTT. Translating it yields CASSLEQGSEKLFF.

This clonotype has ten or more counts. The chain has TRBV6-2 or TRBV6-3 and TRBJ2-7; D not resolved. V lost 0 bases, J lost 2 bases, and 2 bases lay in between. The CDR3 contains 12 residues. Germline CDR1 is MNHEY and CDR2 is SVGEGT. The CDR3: CASSYSAYEQYF. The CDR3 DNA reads TGTGCCAGCAGTTACTCTGCCTACGAGCAGTACTTC.

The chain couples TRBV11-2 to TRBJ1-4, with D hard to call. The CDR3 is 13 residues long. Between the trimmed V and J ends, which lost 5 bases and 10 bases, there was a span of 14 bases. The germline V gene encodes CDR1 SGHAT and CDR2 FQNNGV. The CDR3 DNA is TGTGCCAGCAGCATTCAATGGACGAGAAAACTGTTTTTT. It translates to CASSIQWTRKLFF.

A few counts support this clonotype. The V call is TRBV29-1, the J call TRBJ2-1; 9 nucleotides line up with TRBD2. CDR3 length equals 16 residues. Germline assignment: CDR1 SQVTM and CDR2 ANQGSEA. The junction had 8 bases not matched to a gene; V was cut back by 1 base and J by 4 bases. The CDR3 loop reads CSVEGPGREGYNEQFF. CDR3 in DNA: TGCAGCGTTGAAGGCCCTGGGCGGGAGGGTTACAATGAGCAGTTCTTC.

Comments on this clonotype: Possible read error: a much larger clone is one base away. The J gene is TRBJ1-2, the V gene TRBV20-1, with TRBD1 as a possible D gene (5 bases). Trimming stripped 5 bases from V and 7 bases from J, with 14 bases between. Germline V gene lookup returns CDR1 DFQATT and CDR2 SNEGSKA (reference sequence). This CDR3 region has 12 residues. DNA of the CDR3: TGCAGTGCTCCGGACATGGGGCTTGGCTACACCTTC. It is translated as CSAPDMGLGYTF.

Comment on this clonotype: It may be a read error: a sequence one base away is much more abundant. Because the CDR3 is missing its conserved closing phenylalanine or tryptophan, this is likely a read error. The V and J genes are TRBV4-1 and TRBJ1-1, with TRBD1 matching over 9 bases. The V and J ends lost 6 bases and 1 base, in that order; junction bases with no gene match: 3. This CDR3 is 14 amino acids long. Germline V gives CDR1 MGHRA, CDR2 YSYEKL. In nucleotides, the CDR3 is TGCGCCAGCAGAACGACAGGGGGGAACACTGAAGCTTTCTTA. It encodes CASRTTGGNTEAFL.

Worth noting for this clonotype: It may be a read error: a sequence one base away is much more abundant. CDR3 sequence (DNA): TGTGCCAGCAGCTCAGCAGCTAACTATGGCTACACCTTC. This translates into CASSSAANYGYTF. J is TRBJ1-2 and V is TRBV5-4; D is ambiguous. CDR3 length: 13 residues. The germline gives CDR1 SGHNT, CDR2 YYREEE (reference sequence). V shed 3 bases and J shed 0 bases, with 6 bases lying between them.

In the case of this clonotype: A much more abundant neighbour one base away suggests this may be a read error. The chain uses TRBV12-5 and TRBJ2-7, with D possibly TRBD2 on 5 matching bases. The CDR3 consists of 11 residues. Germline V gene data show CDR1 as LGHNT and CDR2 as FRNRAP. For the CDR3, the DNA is TGTACTAGTGGCCTTCGCGGGGAGCAGTACTTC. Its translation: CTSGLRGEQYF.

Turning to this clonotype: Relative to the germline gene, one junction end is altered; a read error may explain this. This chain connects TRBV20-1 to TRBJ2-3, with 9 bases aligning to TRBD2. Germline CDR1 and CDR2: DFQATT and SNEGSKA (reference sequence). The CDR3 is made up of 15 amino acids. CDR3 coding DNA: TGTAGTGTCCCCCGCATAGCGGGAGTAGCAGATACGCAGTATTTT. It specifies CSVPRIAGVADTQYF.

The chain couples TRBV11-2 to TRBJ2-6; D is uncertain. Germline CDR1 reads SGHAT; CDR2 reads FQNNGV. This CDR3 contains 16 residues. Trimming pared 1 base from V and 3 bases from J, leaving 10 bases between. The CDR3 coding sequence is TGTGCCAGCAGCTTAGGGAGTCAGGATGGGGCCAACGTCCTGACTTTC. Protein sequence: CASSLGSQDGANVLTF.

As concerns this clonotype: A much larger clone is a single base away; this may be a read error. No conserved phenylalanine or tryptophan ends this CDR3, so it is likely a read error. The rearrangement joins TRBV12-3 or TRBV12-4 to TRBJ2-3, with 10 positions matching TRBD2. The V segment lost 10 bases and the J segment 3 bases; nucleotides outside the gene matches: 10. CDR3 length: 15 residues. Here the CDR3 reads CATTSSGRGTDTQYY. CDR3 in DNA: TGTGCCACCACTTCTAGCGGGAGAGGTACAGATACGCAGTATTAT.

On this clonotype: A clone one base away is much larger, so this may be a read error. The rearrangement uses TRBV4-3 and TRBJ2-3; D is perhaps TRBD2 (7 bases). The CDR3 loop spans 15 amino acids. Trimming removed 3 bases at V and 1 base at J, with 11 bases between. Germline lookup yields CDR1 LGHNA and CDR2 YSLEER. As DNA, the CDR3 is TGCGCCAGCAGCCATGAGGGGGGGCGCACAGATACGCAGTATTTT. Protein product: CASSHEGGRTDTQYF.

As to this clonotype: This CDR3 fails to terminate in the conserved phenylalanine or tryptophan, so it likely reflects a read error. The CDR3 loop reads CASSLWTGVANTGELFY. CDR3 DNA sequence: TGTGCCAGCAGTTTATGGACGGGAGTAGCGAACACCGGGGAGCTGTTTTAT. J is TRBJ2-2 and V is TRBV12-3 or TRBV12-4; TRBD2 might be the D (6 bases). V lost 2 bases and J 0 bases, leaving 13 bases between the germline ends. This CDR3 has 17 residues.

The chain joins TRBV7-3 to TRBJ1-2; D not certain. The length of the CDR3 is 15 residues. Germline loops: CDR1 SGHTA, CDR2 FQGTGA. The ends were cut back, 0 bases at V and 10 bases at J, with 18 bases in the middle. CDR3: CASSLTGGVRGDYTF. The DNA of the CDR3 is TGTGCCAGCAGCTTAACCGGCGGTGTCCGGGGTGACTACACCTTC.

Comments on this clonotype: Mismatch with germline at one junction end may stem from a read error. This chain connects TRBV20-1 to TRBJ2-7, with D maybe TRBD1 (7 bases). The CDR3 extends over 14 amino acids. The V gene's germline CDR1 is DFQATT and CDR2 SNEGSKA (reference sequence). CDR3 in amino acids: CNASSPGGLNEQYF. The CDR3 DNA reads TGCAATGCTAGTTCGCCAGGGGGGCTCAACGAGCAGTACTTC.

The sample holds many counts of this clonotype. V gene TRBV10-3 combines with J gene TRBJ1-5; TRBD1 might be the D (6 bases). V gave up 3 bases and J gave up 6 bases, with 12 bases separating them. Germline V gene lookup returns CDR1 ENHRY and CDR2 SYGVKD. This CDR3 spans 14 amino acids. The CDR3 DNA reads TGTGCCATCAGTGATGGACAGCACATTCAGCCCCAGCATTTT. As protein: CAISDGQHIQPQHF.

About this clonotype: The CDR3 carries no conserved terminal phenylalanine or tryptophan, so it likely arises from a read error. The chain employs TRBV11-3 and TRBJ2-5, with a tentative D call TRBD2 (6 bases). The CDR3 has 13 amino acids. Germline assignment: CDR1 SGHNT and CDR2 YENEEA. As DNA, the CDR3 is TGTGCCAGTAGCTTTGGGACTCAAGAGACCCAGTACATC. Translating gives CASSFGTQETQYI.

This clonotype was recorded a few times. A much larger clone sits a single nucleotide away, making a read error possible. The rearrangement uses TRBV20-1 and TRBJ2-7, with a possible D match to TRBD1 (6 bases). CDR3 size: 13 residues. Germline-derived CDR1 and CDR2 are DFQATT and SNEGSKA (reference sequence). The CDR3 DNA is TGCAATGCTCGTCGAGGGGACATTAGTGAGCAGTACTTC. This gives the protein CNARRGDISEQYF.

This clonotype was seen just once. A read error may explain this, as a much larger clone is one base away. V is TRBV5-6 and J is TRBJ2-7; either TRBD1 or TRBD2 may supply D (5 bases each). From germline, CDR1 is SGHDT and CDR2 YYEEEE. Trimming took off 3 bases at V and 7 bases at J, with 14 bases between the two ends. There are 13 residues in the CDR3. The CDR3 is CASSWGRSLEQYF. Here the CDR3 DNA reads TGTGCCAGCAGCTGGGGACGTTCGCTGGAGCAGTACTTC.

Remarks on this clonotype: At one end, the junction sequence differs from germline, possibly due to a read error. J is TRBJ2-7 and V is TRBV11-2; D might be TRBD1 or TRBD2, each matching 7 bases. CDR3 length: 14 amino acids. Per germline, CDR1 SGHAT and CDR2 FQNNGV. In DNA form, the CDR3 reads TGTGCCAGGAGCGGGACAGCAGTCTCCTACGAGCACTACTTC. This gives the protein CARSGTAVSYEHYF. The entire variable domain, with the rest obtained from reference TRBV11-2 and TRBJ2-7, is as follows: EAGVAQSPRYKIIEKRQSVAFWCNPISGHATLYWYQQILGQGPKLLIQFQNNGVVDDSQLPKDRFSAERLKGVDSTLKIQPAKLEDSAVYLCARSGTAVSYEHYFGPGTRLTVT.